These 18 T cell receptor beta chains were all obtained from the same sample, sequenced in a study of blood T cell repertoires in COVID-19. Data came from immunoSEQ multiplex PCR; TCRdb stores just in-frame clones and leaves some out. The table has roughly 45,000 clones, approximately 84% seen once. The sequenced material came from peripheral blood. These receptors were obtained from a man aged 50-59 years with active COVID-19.

This chain links TRBV12-5 with TRBJ2-5; TRBD2 agrees at 14 bases. V dropped 1 base and J dropped 6; count of bases not matched to a gene: 4. The V gene's germline CDR1 is LGHNT and CDR2 FRNRAP. The CDR3 runs 16 residues. CDR3 loop: CASGLGTSGGYKTQYF. The CDR3 bases are TGTGCTAGTGGTTTGGGGACTAGCGGGGGGTACAAGACCCAGTACTTC.

J is TRBJ2-5 and V is TRBV21-1; the DNA was not used to check the table's D call, TRBD2. TRBV21-1 is noted as a pseudogene. This CDR3 spans 15 amino acids. The CDR3 coding sequence is TGTGCCAGCATCTTTCCGACTAGCGGGGAAGAGACCCAGTACTTC. Protein: CASIFPTSGEETQYF.

This clone was detected only once. This chain joins TRBV9 and TRBJ1-6, with 12 bases matching TRBD1. The length of the CDR3 is 16 residues. The V segment lost 0 bases and the J segment 8 bases; nucleotides outside the gene matches: 3. Looked up from germline, CDR1 is SGDLS and CDR2 is YYNGEE. The CDR3 sequence is CASSVAGTGGHSPLHF. The CDR3 nucleotides are TGTGCCAGCAGCGTAGCCGGGACAGGGGGCCATTCACCCCTCCACTTT.

The chain is built from TRBV2 and TRBJ2-5, with 8 bases aligning to TRBD1. Germline V lookup: CDR1 SNHLY, CDR2 FYNNEI. The trim removed 1 base at V and 5 bases at J, leaving 6 bases unmatched. The CDR3 spans 15 residues. The CDR3 DNA reads as TGTGCCAGCAGTGAAGTAGGGGACAGGAGGGAGACCCAGTACTTC. It codes for CASSEVGDRRETQYF.

CDR3 loop: CASSLQGSGRETQYF. The CDR3 coding sequence is TGTGCCAGCAGCCTACAGGGAAGTGGTCGGGAGACCCAGTACTTC. The chain uses TRBV7-2 and TRBJ2-5, with a tentative D call TRBD1 (6 bases). V was pared by 5 bases and J by 5 bases, with 18 bases between. CDR3 length equals 15 residues. The V gene's germline CDR1 is SGHTA and CDR2 FQGNSA.

V and J are TRBV18 and TRBJ1-6, with 9 bases matching TRBD1. Germline CDR1 KGHSH, CDR2 LQKENI. J gave up 10 bases and V 3 bases, and 1 base lay outside the gene matches. The CDR3 is 13 residues long. CDR3 residues: CASSPGQGSPLHF. For the CDR3, the DNA is TGTGCCAGCTCACCGGGACAGGGATCACCCCTCCACTTT. Supplemented by reference TRBV18 and TRBJ1-6, the full variable domain reads NAGVMQNPRHLVRRRGQEARLRCSPMKGHSHVYWYRQLPEEGLKFMVYLQKENIIDESGMPKERFSAEFPKEGPSILRIQQVVRGDSAAYFCASSPGQGSPLHFGNGTRLTVT.

The V call is TRBV6-4, the J call TRBJ2-4; 9 nucleotides align to TRBD1. V was clipped by 10 bases and J by 1 base; unmatched bases: 8. The CDR3 sequence is 15 residues long. Germline CDR1 MRHNA, CDR2 SNTAGT. Written as DNA, the CDR3 is TGTGCCACCACAGGGGGCTCAATGGCCAAAAACATTCAGTACTTC. Protein sequence: CATTGGSMAKNIQYF.

V and J are TRBV9 and TRBJ2-6; D is unclear. V was shortened by 3 bases and J by 10 bases, with 14 bases between the two germline ends. CDR1 is SGDLS and CDR2 is YYNGEE in the germline V gene. The CDR3 length is 14 residues. Here the CDR3 DNA reads TGTGCCAGCAGCGGTCCCGGAGAACTGAACGTCCTGACTTTC. It codes for CASSGPGELNVLTF.

The V call is TRBV18, the J call TRBJ2-2, with D maybe TRBD2 (7 bases). Trimming shortened V by 6 bases and J by 3 bases, and 17 bases separated the two germline ends. This CDR3 is 16 amino acids long. Germline assignment: CDR1 KGHSH and CDR2 LQKENI. CDR3 nucleotides: TGTGCCAGCTCCTTAATCGGGGGGCCCGACACCGGGGAGCTGTTTTTT. Encoded protein: CASSLIGGPDTGELFF. The variable domain in full, completed from reference TRBV18 and TRBJ2-2, reads NAGVMQNPRHLVRRRGQEARLRCSPMKGHSHVYWYRQLPEEGLKFMVYLQKENIIDESGMPKERFSAEFPKEGPSILRIQQVVRGDSAAYFCASSLIGGPDTGELFFGEGSRLTVL.

The chain joins TRBV7-8 to TRBJ2-1; TRBD2 might be the D (5 bases). In germline, CDR1 is SGHVS, CDR2 FQNEAQ. The CDR3 length is 16 residues. Trimming stripped 6 bases from V and 2 bases from J, with 17 bases between. This chain's CDR3 is CASSPPVAPPYNEQFF. The CDR3 DNA is TGTGCCAGCAGTCCCCCGGTAGCGCCCCCCTACAATGAGCAGTTCTTC. The full variable domain, its missing parts supplied by reference TRBV7-8 and TRBJ2-1, is GAGVSQSPRYKVAKRGQDVALRCDPISGHVSLFWYQQALGQGPEFLTYFQNEAQLDKSGLPSDRFFAERPEGSVSTLKIQRTQQEDSAVYLCASSPPVAPPYNEQFFGPGTRLTVL.

This chain links TRBV27 with TRBJ2-5, with D tentatively TRBD1 (5 bases). The CDR3 extends over 15 amino acids. Germline V gives CDR1 MNHEY, CDR2 SMNVEV (reference sequence). Trimming removed 6 bases at V and 2 bases at J, with 16 bases between. In DNA, the CDR3 is TGTGCCAGCAGATCCCACAGGAGCGAACAAGAGACCCAGTACTTC. It is translated as CASRSHRSEQETQYF.

The chain recombines TRBV6-2 or TRBV6-3 with TRBJ1-4; no clear D gene. Germline assignment: CDR1 MNHEY and CDR2 SVGEGT. The V and J ends lost 2 bases and 1 base respectively, with 5 bases between them. The CDR3 is 14 residues long. CDR3 sequence reads: CASSYRGTNEKLFF. CDR3 coding DNA: TGTGCCAGCAGTTACCGGGGAACTAATGAAAAACTGTTTTTT.

The rearrangement joins TRBV11-2 to TRBJ2-1; 12 nucleotides align to TRBD2. The CDR3 is 16 residues long. Germline V CDR1 and CDR2: SGHAT, FQNNGV. The junction had 4 bases not matched to a gene; V was cut back by 4 bases and J by 3 bases. CDR3 coding DNA: TGTGCCAGCAGCTCCCAACTAGCGGGGGGCTACAATGAGCAGTTCTTC. This translates into CASSSQLAGGYNEQFF.

The chain recombines TRBV5-4 with TRBJ1-2, with D perhaps matching TRBD1 (6 bases). Trimming took 0 bases from V and 7 from J, leaving 10 bases between them. The CDR3 is 13 residues long. Germline values: CDR1 SGHNT, CDR2 YYREEE (reference sequence). In nucleotides, the CDR3 is TGTGCCAGCAGCTTGGCCCCCAGGGGTGGCTACACCTTC. Translating it yields CASSLAPRGGYTF.

The chain employs TRBV18 and TRBJ2-3; TRBD1 agrees at 7 bases. Germline CDR1 reads KGHSH; CDR2 reads LQKENI. CDR3 length: 15 residues. Losses at the gene ends were 3 bases for V and 3 bases for J; bases not matched to a gene: 6. This chain's CDR3 is CASSPDRLGTDTQYF. CDR3 coding DNA: TGTGCCAGCTCACCGGACAGGTTGGGGACAGATACGCAGTATTTT.

This sequence joins TRBV7-6 and TRBJ2-6; D remains unclear. Between the trimmed V and J ends, which lost 5 bases and 2 bases, there was a span of 10 bases. The CDR3 covers 15 residues. CDR1 is SGHVS, CDR2 FNYEAQ, per germline. CDR3: CASSPSAAGANVLTF. CDR3 DNA: TGTGCCAGCAGCCCGAGCGCCGCTGGGGCCAACGTCCTGACTTTC.

The chain employs TRBV5-5 and TRBJ1-1; 10 bases agree with TRBD1. With 6 bases clipped from V and 3 bases from J, the junction kept 5 bases outside the gene matches. CDR1 and CDR2 (germline): SGHKS, YYEKEE (reference sequence). The length of the CDR3 is 14 residues. CDR3 loop: CASIGGTGDTEAFF. For the CDR3, the DNA is TGTGCCAGCATCGGGGGGACAGGGGACACTGAAGCTTTCTTT.

The rearrangement links TRBV5-4 to TRBJ1-1, with 8 nucleotides matching TRBD1. CDR1 and CDR2 (germline): SGHNT, YYREEE (reference sequence). CDR3 length: 14 residues. V dropped 3 bases and J dropped 1; count of bases not matched to a gene: 2. For the CDR3, the DNA is TGTGCCAGCAGCTCCGACAGGGGGAACACTGAAGCTTTCTTT. Translating gives CASSSDRGNTEAFF.